This T cell receptor beta chain was sequenced for a study of shared clonotypes between healthy human individuals. Study at large: Donors consisted of two women and a few men between 18 and 49.

The assay was immunoSEQ multiplex PCR, and TCRdb's table has in-frame clones only and misses some. Of some 470,000 clones listed, about three quarters are singletons. Genomic DNA of unsorted samples came from tens of millions of PBMCs. Sequencing was done on a sample of PBMCs. This receptor was taken from a middle-aged woman in good health. Some clones in this sample may be carry-over from other donors' samples.

The DNA of the CDR3 is TGTGCCAGCAGTTTCGGGACTAACTATGGCTACACCTTC. Its translation is CASSFGTNYGYTF. J is TRBJ1-2 and V is TRBV27; D is undetermined. The germline CDR1 and CDR2 sequences are MNHEY and SMNVEV (reference sequence). The CDR3 consists of 13 residues. V was shortened by 3 bases and J by 0 bases, with 5 bases between the two germline ends.